This T cell receptor beta chain was sequenced in a study of monozygotic twins with inflammatory bowel disease. This CDR3 contains 15 residues. The V gene's germline CDR1 is SGHTA and CDR2 FQGNSA. TCRdb reprocessed the 5' RACE reads and stores each CDR3 protein as one record, lacking DNA. This table holds around 400,000 distinct CDR3 sequences. The source of this sequence is a human donor with ulcerative colitis or Crohn's disease, or a healthy co-twin of an affected twin (not recorded which). Sequencing was performed on blood. The chain combines TRBV7-2 with TRBJ1-2; there is no DNA to check the TCRdb D call of TRBD1. CDR3: CASSPRARDNYGYTF.